The 12 T cell receptor beta chains reported below all come from one sample, sequenced in a study of blood T cell repertoires in COVID-19. Some clones are missing from TCRdb's copy, which holds only in-frame ones; the method was immunoSEQ multiplex PCR. The data hold hundreds of thousands of clones, with approximately 80% observed a single time. The sequenced sample was peripheral blood. These receptors were obtained from a human donor in a cohort sampled during active COVID-19.

The rearrangement uses TRBV7-9 and TRBJ2-3; possibly TRBD2 for D (5 bases). This CDR3 is 17 amino acids long. From germline, CDR1 is SEHNR and CDR2 FQNEAQ (reference sequence). Trimming took 1 base from V and 3 from J, leaving 17 bases between them. CDR3 DNA sequence: TGTGCCAGCAGCTTAGTTGGCCCACGTGGCGGGACAGATACGCAGTATTTT. Amino acid sequence: CASSLVGPRGGTDTQYF.

This clone was detected only a few times. The V and J genes are TRBV5-1 and TRBJ2-1; D is undetermined. This CDR3 is built from 15 residues. The germline gives CDR1 SGHRS, CDR2 YFSETQ. Trimming shortened V by 0 bases and J by 0 bases, and 7 bases separated the two germline ends. The CDR3 DNA follows: TGCGCCAGCAGCTTGGCCAAAAACTCCTACAATGAGCAGTTCTTC. It specifies CASSLAKNSYNEQFF. Supplemented by reference TRBV5-1 and TRBJ2-1, the full variable domain reads KAGVTQTPRYLIKTRGQQVTLSCSPISGHRSVSWYQQTPGQGLQFLFEYFSETQRNKGNFPGRFSGRQFSNSRSEMNVSTLELGDSALYLCASSLAKNSYNEQFFGPGTRLTVL.

This chain links TRBV6-5 with TRBJ2-3, with D perhaps TRBD1 (6 bases). CDR3 size: 14 residues. Germline lookup yields CDR1 MNHEY and CDR2 SVGAGI. Trimming removed 6 bases from V and 0 bases from J, with 10 bases in between. Written as DNA, the CDR3 is TGTGCCAGCAGCAGGACAGCTAGCACAGATACGCAGTATTTT. Translation: CASSRTASTDTQYF.

This sequence joins TRBV27 and TRBJ1-6; tentative D call: TRBD1 (6 bases). Trimming took 6 bases from V and 9 from J, leaving 18 bases between them. Germline-derived CDR1 and CDR2 are MNHEY and SMNVEV (reference sequence). This CDR3 contains 15 residues. The CDR3 protein is CASSPQRDTRSPLHF. Here the CDR3 DNA reads TGTGCCAGCAGCCCCCAGCGGGACACTCGTTCACCCCTCCACTTT.

V usage is TRBV3-1 (or the pseudogene TRBV3-2) and J usage is TRBJ1-2; weak D call: TRBD1 (6 bases). The CDR3 sequence is 14 residues long. Germline CDR1 LGHDT, CDR2 YNNKEL (reference sequence). The germline V and J ends were trimmed by 1 base and 1 base, with 7 bases remaining between them. The CDR3, as DNA: TGTGCCAGCAGCCAAGGGACAGATAACTATGGCTACACCTTC. Its translation is CASSQGTDNYGYTF.

This clone was counted a few times. The chain recombines TRBV2 with TRBJ1-5; weak D call: TRBD1 (5 bases). The CDR3 consists of 15 residues. Germline loops: CDR1 SNHLY, CDR2 FYNNEI. V dropped 4 bases and J dropped 10 bases, with 20 bases sitting between them. CDR3 protein: CASSAHAGTSSPQHF. CDR3 in DNA: TGTGCCAGCAGTGCTCACGCAGGGACTTCGTCTCCCCAGCATTTT.

The genes are TRBV7-9 and TRBJ2-7, with 9 bases lining up with TRBD2. Unmatched junction bases numbered 7, after V lost 5 bases and J lost 2 bases. The CDR3 covers 15 residues. Germline-derived CDR1 and CDR2 are SEHNR and FQNEAQ (reference sequence). The chain's CDR3 is CASSPRTSEPYEQYF. The CDR3 region has the DNA TGTGCCAGCAGCCCCCGGACTAGCGAGCCCTACGAGCAGTACTTC. The full variable domain, its missing parts supplied by reference TRBV7-9 and TRBJ2-7, is DTGVSQNPRHKITKRGQNVTFRCDPISEHNRLYWYRQTLGQGPEFLTYFQNEAQLEKSRLLSDRFSAERPKGSFSTLEIQRTEQGDSAMYLCASSPRTSEPYEQYFGPGTRLTVT.

The V and J genes are TRBV2 and TRBJ2-7; perhaps TRBD2 as D (6 bases). The germline V and J ends were trimmed by 3 bases and 3 bases, with 15 bases remaining between them. There are 15 residues in the CDR3. The germline V gene has CDR1 SNHLY and CDR2 FYNNEI. CDR3 region: CASSDTSLIGYEQYF. In DNA form, the CDR3 reads TGTGCCAGCAGTGATACTAGCCTAATCGGCTACGAGCAGTACTTC.

The chain links TRBV5-1 to TRBJ2-6, with D unclear. Trimming removed 4 bases from V and 4 bases from J, with 24 bases in between. Germline V gene lookup returns CDR1 SGHRS and CDR2 YFSETQ. The CDR3 is made up of 19 amino acids. The CDR3: CASSPLSGSLPLGANVLTF. The CDR3 coding sequence is TGCGCCAGCAGCCCCTTATCCGGGTCCTTACCCCTGGGGGCCAACGTCCTGACTTTC.

The chain links TRBV7-6 to TRBJ1-4; 8 bases match TRBD1. V dropped 4 bases and J dropped 5; count of bases not matched to a gene: 15. In germline, CDR1 is SGHVS, CDR2 FNYEAQ. CDR3 length: 18 amino acids. CDR3 coding DNA: TGTGCCAGCAGCTCGAACTCACGACAGGGGAATTACAATGAAAAACTGTTTTTT. Protein product: CASSSNSRQGNYNEKLFF. The entire variable domain, with the rest obtained from reference TRBV7-6 and TRBJ1-4, is as follows: GAGVSQSPRYKVTKRGQDVALRCDPISGHVSLYWYRQALGQGPEFLTYFNYEAQQDKSGLPNDRFSAERPEGSISTLTIQRTEQRDSAMYRCASSSNSRQGNYNEKLFFGSGTQLSVL.

V gene TRBV6-5 combines with J gene TRBJ1-6; no reliable D call. Germline V gives CDR1 MNHEY, CDR2 SVGAGI. The CDR3 loop spans 13 amino acids. Trimming pared 6 bases from V and 7 bases from J, leaving 10 bases between. This chain's CDR3 is CASRQFNNSPLHF. CDR3 DNA: TGTGCCAGCAGACAGTTTAACAATTCACCCCTCCACTTT.

This clone was detected only once. The chain couples TRBV2 to TRBJ1-2; TRBD1 matches 8 bases. Unmatched junction bases numbered 3, after V lost 1 base and J lost 5 bases. CDR3 length: 14 amino acids. Germline V CDR1 and CDR2: SNHLY, FYNNEI. For the CDR3, the DNA is TGTGCCAGCAGTGAAGAACAGGGGGTGTATGGCTACACCTTC. Amino acid sequence: CASSEEQGVYGYTF.